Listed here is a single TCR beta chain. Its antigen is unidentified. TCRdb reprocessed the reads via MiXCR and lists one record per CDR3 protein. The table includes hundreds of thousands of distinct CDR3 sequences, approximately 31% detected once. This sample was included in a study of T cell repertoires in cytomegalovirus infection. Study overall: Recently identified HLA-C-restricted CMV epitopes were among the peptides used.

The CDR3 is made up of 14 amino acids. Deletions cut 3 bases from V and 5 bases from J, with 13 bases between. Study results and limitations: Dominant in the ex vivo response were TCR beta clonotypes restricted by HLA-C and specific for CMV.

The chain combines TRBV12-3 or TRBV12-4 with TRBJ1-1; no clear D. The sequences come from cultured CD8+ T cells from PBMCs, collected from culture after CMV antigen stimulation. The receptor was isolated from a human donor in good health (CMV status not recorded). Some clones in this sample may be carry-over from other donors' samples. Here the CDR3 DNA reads TGTGCCAGCAGTTTCCAGGAGGCCGGGACTGAAGCTTTCTTT. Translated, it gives CASSFQEAGTEAFF.